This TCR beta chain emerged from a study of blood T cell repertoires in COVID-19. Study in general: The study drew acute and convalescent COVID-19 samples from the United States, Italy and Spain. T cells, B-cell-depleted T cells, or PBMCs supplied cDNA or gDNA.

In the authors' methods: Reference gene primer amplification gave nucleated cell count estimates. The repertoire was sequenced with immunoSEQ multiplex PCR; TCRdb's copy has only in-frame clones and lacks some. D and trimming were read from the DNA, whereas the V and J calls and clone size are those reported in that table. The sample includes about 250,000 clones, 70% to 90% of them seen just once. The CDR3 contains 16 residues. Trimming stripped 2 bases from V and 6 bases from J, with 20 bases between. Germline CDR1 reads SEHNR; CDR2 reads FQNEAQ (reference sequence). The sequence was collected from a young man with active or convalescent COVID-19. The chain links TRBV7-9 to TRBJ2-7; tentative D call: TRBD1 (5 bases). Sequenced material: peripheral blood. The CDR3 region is CASSLLGMGPRGEQYF. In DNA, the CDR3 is TGTGCCAGCAGCTTACTTGGTATGGGGCCCCGAGGCGAGCAGTACTTC. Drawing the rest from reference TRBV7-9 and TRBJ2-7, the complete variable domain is DTGVSQNPRHKITKRGQNVTFRCDPISEHNRLYWYRQTLGQGPEFLTYFQNEAQLEKSRLLSDRFSAERPKGSFSTLEIQRTEQGDSAMYLCASSLLGMGPRGEQYFGPGTRLTVT.